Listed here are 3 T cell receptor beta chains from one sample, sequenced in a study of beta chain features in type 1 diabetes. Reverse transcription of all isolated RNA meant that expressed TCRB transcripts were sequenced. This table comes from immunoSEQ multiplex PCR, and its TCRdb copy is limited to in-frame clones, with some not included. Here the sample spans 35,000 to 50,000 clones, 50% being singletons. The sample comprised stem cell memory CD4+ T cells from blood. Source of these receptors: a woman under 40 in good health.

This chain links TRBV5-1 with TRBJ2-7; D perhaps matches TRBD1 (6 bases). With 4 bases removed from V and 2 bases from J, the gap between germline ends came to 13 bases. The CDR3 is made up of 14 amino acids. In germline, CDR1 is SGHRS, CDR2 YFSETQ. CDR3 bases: TGCGCCAGCAGCGAGGGACACAATACCTACGAGCAGTACTTC. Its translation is CASSEGHNTYEQYF. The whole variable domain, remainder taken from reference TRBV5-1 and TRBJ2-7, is KAGVTQTPRYLIKTRGQQVTLSCSPISGHRSVSWYQQTPGQGLQFLFEYFSETQRNKGNFPGRFSGRQFSNSRSEMNVSTLELGDSALYLCASSEGHNTYEQYFGPGTRLTVT.

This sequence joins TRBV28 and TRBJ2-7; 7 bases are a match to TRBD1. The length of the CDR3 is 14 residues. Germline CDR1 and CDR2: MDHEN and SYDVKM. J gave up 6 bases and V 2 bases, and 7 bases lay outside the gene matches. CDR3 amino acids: CASSLETDRVEQYF. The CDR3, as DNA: TGTGCCAGCAGTTTAGAGACCGACAGGGTCGAGCAGTACTTC.

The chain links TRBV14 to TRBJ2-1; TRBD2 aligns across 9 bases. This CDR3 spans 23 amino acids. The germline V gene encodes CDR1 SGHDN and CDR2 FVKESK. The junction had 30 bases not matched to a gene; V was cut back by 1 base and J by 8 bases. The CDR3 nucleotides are TGTGCCAGCAGCCAAGGGAAATATAACGGCATGGGGTCCGGGTCTAGCGGGATCTATGAGCAGTTCTTC. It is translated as CASSQGKYNGMGSGSSGIYEQFF. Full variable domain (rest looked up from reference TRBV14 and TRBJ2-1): EAGVTQFPSHSVIEKGQTVTLRCDPISGHDNLYWYRRVMGKEIKFLLHFVKESKQDESGMPNNRFLAERTGGTYSTLKVQPAELEDSGVYFCASSQGKYNGMGSGSSGIYEQFFGPGTRLTVL.